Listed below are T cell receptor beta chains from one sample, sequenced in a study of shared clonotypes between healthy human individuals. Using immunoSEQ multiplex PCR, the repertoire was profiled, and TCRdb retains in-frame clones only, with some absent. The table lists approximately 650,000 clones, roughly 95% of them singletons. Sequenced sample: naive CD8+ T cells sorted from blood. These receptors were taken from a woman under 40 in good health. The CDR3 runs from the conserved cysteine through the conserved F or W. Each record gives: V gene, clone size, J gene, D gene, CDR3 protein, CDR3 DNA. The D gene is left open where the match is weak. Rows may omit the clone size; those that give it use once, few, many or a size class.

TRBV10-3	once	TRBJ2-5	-	CAISDTGATGVQETQYF	TGTGCCATCAGTGATACGGGGGCGACAGGTGTACAAGAGACCCAGTACTTC
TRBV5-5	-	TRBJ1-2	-	CASSGRTERINGYTF	TGTGCCAGCAGCGGAAGGACAGAACGGATTAATGGCTACACCTTC
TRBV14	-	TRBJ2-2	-	CASSQRTQGGTGELFF	TGTGCCAGCAGCCAGAGGACACAGGGAGGAACCGGGGAGCTGTTTTTT
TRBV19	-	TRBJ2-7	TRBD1	CASRHRGVYEQYF	TGTGCCAGTAGACACAGGGGGGTTTACGAGCAGTACTTC
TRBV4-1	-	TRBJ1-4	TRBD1	CASSLTGVGEKLFF	TGCGCCAGCAGCCTGACAGGGGTTGGTGAAAAACTGTTTTTT
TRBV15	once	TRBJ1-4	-	CATSRERKTDEKLFF	TGTGCCACCAGCAGAGAAAGGAAAACGGACGAAAAACTGTTTTTT
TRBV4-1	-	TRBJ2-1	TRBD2	CASSHGAGGVGEQFF	TGCGCCAGCAGCCACGGCGCGGGAGGGGTAGGGGAGCAGTTCTTC
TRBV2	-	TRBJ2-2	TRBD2	CASSEGREGYTGELFF	TGTGCCAGCAGTGAAGGGCGGGAGGGCTACACCGGGGAGCTGTTTTTT
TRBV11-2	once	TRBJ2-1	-	CASSSETPSYNEQFF	TGTGCCAGCAGCTCGGAGACCCCCTCCTACAATGAGCAGTTCTTC
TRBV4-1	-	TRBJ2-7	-	CASSQVDDYYEQYF	TGCGCCAGCAGCCAAGTCGACGATTATTACGAGCAGTACTTC
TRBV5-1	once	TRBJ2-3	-	CASSFRGLFTDTQYF	TGCGCCAGCAGCTTTCGCGGGCTGTTCACAGATACGCAGTATTTT
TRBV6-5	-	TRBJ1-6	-	CASSYSANSPLHF	TGTGCCAGCAGTTACTCTGCCAATTCACCCCTCCACTTT
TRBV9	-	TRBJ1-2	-	CASSVVTVYGYTF	TGTGCCAGCAGCGTAGTGACAGTCTATGGCTACACCTTC
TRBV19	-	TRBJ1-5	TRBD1	CASQGFSNQPQHF	TGTGCCTCACAGGGGTTCAGCAATCAGCCCCAGCATTTT
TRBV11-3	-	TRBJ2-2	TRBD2	CASSFGTSYAGELFF	TGTGCCAGCAGCTTTGGGACTAGCTACGCCGGGGAGCTGTTTTTT
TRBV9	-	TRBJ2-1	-	CASSVNRVSSYNEQFF	TGTGCCAGCAGCGTTAATAGGGTAAGCTCCTACAATGAGCAGTTCTTC
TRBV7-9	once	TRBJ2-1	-	CASSLATPQGEQFF	TGTGCCAGCAGCTTAGCCACTCCACAGGGTGAGCAGTTCTTC
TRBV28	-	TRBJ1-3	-	CASSFPPTRGISGNTIYF	TGTGCCAGCAGTTTTCCCCCCACCCGCGGGATCTCTGGAAACACCATATATTTT
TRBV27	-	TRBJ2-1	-	CASRGLGAYEQFF	TGTGCCAGCAGGGGGTTGGGGGCCTATGAGCAGTTCTTC
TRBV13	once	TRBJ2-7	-	CASSSLGGEQYF	TGTGCCAGCAGCTCGCTCGGGGGCGAGCAGTACTTC
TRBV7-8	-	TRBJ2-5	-	CASSLVETQYF	TGTGCCAGCAGCTTAGTGGAGACCCAGTACTTC
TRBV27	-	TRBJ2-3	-	CASSLEGPDTQYF	TGTGCCAGCAGTTTAGAGGGTCCAGATACGCAGTATTTT
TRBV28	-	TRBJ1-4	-	CASSFEWSREKLFF	TGTGCCAGCAGTTTTGAGTGGAGCCGGGAAAAACTGTTTTTT
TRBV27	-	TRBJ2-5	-	CASSFRAGYETQYF	TGTGCCAGCAGTTTCCGAGCAGGGTATGAGACCCAGTACTTC
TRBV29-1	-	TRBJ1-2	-	CSVEGSNYGYTF	TGCAGCGTCGAGGGGAGTAACTATGGCTACACCTTC
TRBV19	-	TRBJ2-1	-	CASNGGGGLLQFF	TGTGCCAGTAACGGGGGAGGGGGACTATTGCAGTTCTTC
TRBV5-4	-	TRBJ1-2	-	CASSFTLSNYGYTF	TGTGCCAGCAGCTTCACACTGTCTAACTATGGCTACACCTTC
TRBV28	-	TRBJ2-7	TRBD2	CASRASGYSYEQYF	TGTGCCAGCAGAGCTAGCGGTTACTCCTACGAGCAGTACTTC
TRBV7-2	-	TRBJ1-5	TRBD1	CASSLEDRGVYQPQHF	TGTGCCAGCAGCTTAGAAGACAGGGGGGTCTATCAGCCCCAGCATTTT
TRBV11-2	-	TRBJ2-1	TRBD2	CASSSGLAFGEQFF	TGTGCCAGCAGCTCGGGACTAGCATTTGGTGAGCAGTTCTTC
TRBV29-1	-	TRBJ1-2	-	CSGGDIYGYTF	TGCAGCGGGGGGGACATCTATGGCTACACCTTC
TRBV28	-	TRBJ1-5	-	CASSLSSQPQHF	TGTGCCAGCAGTTTATCGTCTCAGCCCCAGCATTTT
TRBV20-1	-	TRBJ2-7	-	CSAMGSYEQYF	TGCAGTGCTATGGGGAGCTACGAGCAGTACTTC
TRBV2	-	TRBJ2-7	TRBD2	CASSEIASGTWEQYF	TGTGCCAGCAGTGAAATTGCTAGCGGGACGTGGGAGCAGTACTTC
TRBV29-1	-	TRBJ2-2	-	CSVEEGPGTTGELFF	TGCAGCGTTGAAGAGGGCCCAGGGACCACCGGGGAGCTGTTTTTT
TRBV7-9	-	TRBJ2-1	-	CASSLGWGNEQFF	TGTGCCAGCAGCTTAGGGTGGGGCAATGAGCAGTTCTTC
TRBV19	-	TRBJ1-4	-	CASSIGINEKLFF	TGTGCCAGCAGTATTGGGATTAATGAAAAACTGTTTTTT
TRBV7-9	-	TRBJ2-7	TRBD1	CASSLAWGTDSAYEQYF	TGTGCCAGCAGCTTAGCCTGGGGGACAGACTCGGCCTACGAGCAGTACTTC
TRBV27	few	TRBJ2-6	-	CASSSSGANVLTF	TGTGCCAGCAGTTCCTCTGGGGCCAACGTCCTGACTTTC
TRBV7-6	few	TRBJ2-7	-	CASSLDPYEQYF	TGTGCCAGCAGCTTAGACCCCTACGAGCAGTACTTC
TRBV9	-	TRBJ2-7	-	CASSVVSGGLYEQYF	TGTGCCAGCAGCGTAGTGTCCGGGGGCTTATACGAGCAGTACTTC